One T cell receptor beta chain is described in this entry. The table came from immunoSEQ multiplex PCR; TCRdb's copy has only in-frame clones and leaves some out. The repertoire holds approximately 75,000 clones, approximately 97% seen once, with 0.29% in the top ten. These data are taken from a study of technical replicates of blood from a handful of donors. The sequenced material came from T cells isolated from PBMCs. The sequence derives from a human donor in good health.

CDR3 nucleotide sequence: TGCAGCGTTGAAGACACACAGGGGCAGCCCCAGCATTTT. As protein: CSVEDTQGQPQHF. The chain employs TRBV29-1 and TRBJ1-5; 7 nucleotides agree with TRBD1. CDR1 and CDR2 from the germline V gene are SQVTM and ANQGSEA. There are 13 residues in the CDR3. J was trimmed by 7 bases and V by 0 bases; bases with no gene match: 3.